The 16 T cell receptor beta chains listed next were all sequenced from one sample in a study of blood T cell repertoires in COVID-19. Assay used: immunoSEQ multiplex PCR; TCRdb lists only in-frame clones, some missing. The sample consists of about 140,000 clones, around 84% of them appearing once. The sequencing sample was made of peripheral blood. These receptors all stem from a human donor in a cohort sampled during active COVID-19.

This clone has only a few counts. The chain has TRBV4-1 and TRBJ2-7, with 9 bases matching TRBD2. V shed 1 base, J shed 2 bases, and the junction held 6 bases outside the gene matches. CDR3 length equals 16 residues. CDR1 is MGHRA and CDR2 is YSYEKL in the germline V gene. The CDR3 DNA reads TGCGCCAGCAGCCAAGCCGCTAGCGGGGACCCCTACGAGCAGTACTTC. It encodes CASSQAASGDPYEQYF.

This clone was detected only a few times. The V call is TRBV28, the J call TRBJ2-3; possibly TRBD2 for D (6 bases). There are 16 residues in the CDR3. V shed 3 bases and J shed 8 bases, with 21 bases lying between them. The germline V gene has CDR1 MDHEN and CDR2 SYDVKM. The CDR3, as DNA: TGTGCCAGCAGTTTGCAGACTAGTATCCAAGCGGGTACGCAGTATTTT. Its protein is CASSLQTSIQAGTQYF.

The genes are TRBV11-3 and TRBJ2-2, with D perhaps TRBD1 (7 bases). This CDR3 has 15 residues. Trimming cost V 3 bases and J 5 bases, with 13 bases left between them. Germline CDR1 SGHNT, CDR2 YENEEA. The CDR3 is CASSFQGGKTGELFF. The CDR3 DNA follows: TGTGCCAGCAGCTTCCAGGGGGGAAAGACCGGGGAGCTGTTTTTT.

The chain recombines TRBV4-1 with TRBJ2-2, with 7 bases that match TRBD2. CDR1 and CDR2 (germline): MGHRA, YSYEKL. The CDR3 spans 14 residues. The junction had 3 bases not matched to a gene; V was cut back by 4 bases and J by 4 bases. CDR3 bases: TGCGCCAGCAGCCCTACTAGCGTCACCGGGGAGCTGTTTTTT. Its protein is CASSPTSVTGELFF.

CDR3 DNA sequence: TGTGCCAGCAGTGAAGCAGAACATTTGAACACTGAAGCTTTCTTT. This gives the protein CASSEAEHLNTEAFF. The V and J genes are TRBV2 and TRBJ1-1; D uncertain. This CDR3 region has 15 residues. V dropped 0 bases and J dropped 0 bases, with 8 bases sitting between them. Germline lookup yields CDR1 SNHLY and CDR2 FYNNEI.

The V call is TRBV28, the J call TRBJ1-6; D is uncertain. The germline CDR1 and CDR2 sequences are MDHEN and SYDVKM. Trimming shortened V by 1 base and J by 3 bases, and 10 bases separated the two germline ends. This CDR3 has 16 residues. The CDR3 here is CASSLSHGDYNSPLHF. In DNA, the CDR3 is TGTGCCAGCAGTTTATCACACGGGGACTATAATTCACCCCTCCACTTT.

The chain recombines TRBV23-1 with TRBJ2-4; D is perhaps TRBD2 (5 bases). TRBV23-1 qualifies as an ORF whose function is uncertain. V was trimmed by 0 bases and J by 0 bases, leaving 12 bases between them. CDR3 length equals 17 residues. DNA of the CDR3: TGCGCCAGCAGTCAATCCCCAACGGGGATAGCCAAAAACATTCAGTACTTC. Translating it yields CASSQSPTGIAKNIQYF.

This clone occurred once. This chain links TRBV3-1 (or the pseudogene TRBV3-2) with TRBJ2-3, with D tentatively TRBD1 (5 bases). Deletions cut 6 bases from V and 2 bases from J, with 15 bases between. The CDR3 extends over 15 amino acids. Germline CDR1 reads LGHDT; CDR2 reads YNNKEL (reference sequence). CDR3 loop: CASSLRQGFTDTQYF. The CDR3 bases are TGTGCCAGCAGTCTGAGGCAGGGCTTCACAGATACGCAGTATTTT.

The CDR3 sequence: CATAGGRDYEQYF. The CDR3 DNA reads TGTGCCACCGCGGGAGGCCGAGACTACGAGCAGTACTTC. This rearrangement joins TRBV9 to TRBJ2-7, with 8 bases aligning to TRBD2. J gave up 3 bases and V 9 bases, and 8 bases lay outside the gene matches. CDR1 and CDR2 (germline): SGDLS, YYNGEE. This CDR3 comprises 13 residues.

The chain recombines TRBV7-7 with TRBJ2-3; TRBD2 aligns across 10 bases. V shed 0 bases, J shed 0 bases, and the junction held 18 bases outside the gene matches. CDR1 and CDR2 from the germline V gene are SSHAT and FNYEAQ (reference sequence). The CDR3 is 22 amino acids. For the CDR3, the DNA is TGTGCCAGCAGCTTAGCTAGCGGGAGGTGTCTGAGCCTAGATTCTAGCACAGATACGCAGTATTTT. Protein product: CASSLASGRCLSLDSSTDTQYF.

The rearrangement uses TRBV4-1 and TRBJ1-1, with 7 nucleotides matching TRBD1. Germline-derived CDR1 and CDR2 are MGHRA and YSYEKL. The CDR3 has 17 residues. V was pared by 1 base and J by 4 bases, with 12 bases of the junction left unmatched. The CDR3 reads CASSQVKGARASTEAFF. CDR3 nucleotides: TGCGCCAGCAGCCAAGTCAAGGGGGCGAGGGCTAGCACTGAAGCTTTCTTT.

The V and J genes are TRBV6-1 and TRBJ2-1; D not certain. V was shortened by 1 base and J by 0 bases, with 16 bases between the two germline ends. Germline CDR1 MNHNS, CDR2 SASEGT. CDR3 length equals 18 residues. DNA for the CDR3: TGTGCCAGCAGTGAAGTTAGAGGTAGGCTTAGCTCCTACAATGAGCAGTTCTTC. It codes for CASSEVRGRLSSYNEQFF.

This clone was recorded once. CDR3 amino acids: CASSDPGQTNYGYTF. DNA for the CDR3: TGTGCCAGCAGTGACCCAGGACAGACTAACTATGGCTACACCTTC. V and J are TRBV25-1 and TRBJ1-2, with D possibly TRBD1 on 6 matching bases. The CDR3 consists of 15 residues. Per germline, CDR1 MGHDK and CDR2 SYGVNS. Trimming stripped 3 bases from V and 0 bases from J, with 11 bases between.

This clone was recorded only once. V usage is TRBV6-6 and J usage is TRBJ2-1; 10 bases agree with TRBD1. CDR1 is MNHNY, CDR2 SVGAGI, per germline (reference sequence). The CDR3 loop spans 16 amino acids. Trimming at V came to 1 base and at J to 9 bases, leaving 9 bases not matched to a gene. In nucleotides, the CDR3 is TGTGCCAGCAGTTACTTTCGACAGGGGGCGGACGGTGAGCAGTTCTTC. Translation gives CASSYFRQGADGEQFF.

The rearrangement joins TRBV30 to TRBJ1-5; D perhaps matches TRBD1 (5 bases). This CDR3 is 16 amino acids long. Germline V lookup: CDR1 GTSNPN, CDR2 SVGIG (reference sequence). Trimming took off 2 bases at V and 3 bases at J, with 17 bases between the two ends. The CDR3 reads CAWSNLGHENNQPQHF. As DNA, the CDR3 is TGTGCCTGGAGTAATCTCGGACACGAGAACAATCAGCCCCAGCATTTT.

The genes are TRBV11-2 and TRBJ1-6; 8 nucleotides align to TRBD1. Germline loops: CDR1 SGHAT, CDR2 FQNNGV. The V segment lost 5 bases and the J segment 10 bases; nucleotides outside the gene matches: 10. CDR3 length equals 15 residues. CDR3 amino acids: CASSTDRVEASPLHF. The CDR3 DNA reads TGTGCCAGCAGCACGGACAGGGTGGAGGCCTCACCCCTCCACTTT.